The 3 T cell receptor beta chains reported below all come from one sample, sequenced in a study of blood T cell repertoires in COVID-19. Method: immunoSEQ multiplex PCR; TCRdb's copy keeps in-frame clones and lacks some. The table includes about 75,000 clones, more than 70% detected once. Sequenced input: peripheral blood. These TCRs come from a human donor in a cohort sampled during active COVID-19.

This chain links TRBV6-1 with TRBJ2-1; D is possibly TRBD1 (5 bases). The CDR3 is made up of 16 amino acids. The germline V gene has CDR1 MNHNS and CDR2 SASEGT. V dropped 0 bases and J dropped 0 bases, with 9 bases sitting between them. The chain's CDR3 is CASSEAHRSSYNEQFF. CDR3 sequence (DNA): TGTGCCAGCAGTGAAGCGCACAGGAGCTCCTACAATGAGCAGTTCTTC.

This clone was seen a few times. The J gene is TRBJ2-5, the V gene TRBV11-1; 7 bases are shared with TRBD1. The CDR3 has 13 amino acids. Per germline, CDR1 SGHAT and CDR2 FQDESV (reference sequence). The junction had 2 bases not matched to a gene; V was cut back by 3 bases and J by 4 bases. DNA for the CDR3: TGTGCCAGCAGCTTTCCAGGGGGAGAGACCCAGTACTTC. Translating it yields CASSFPGGETQYF.

The chain is built from TRBV9 and TRBJ2-2; no definite D call. Germline V CDR1 and CDR2: SGDLS, YYNGEE. This CDR3 spans 15 amino acids. V was trimmed by 3 bases and J by 1 base, leaving 10 bases between them. For the CDR3, the DNA is TGTGCCAGCAGCGACTCAACAGTGAACACCGGGGAGCTGTTTTTT. It specifies CASSDSTVNTGELFF.